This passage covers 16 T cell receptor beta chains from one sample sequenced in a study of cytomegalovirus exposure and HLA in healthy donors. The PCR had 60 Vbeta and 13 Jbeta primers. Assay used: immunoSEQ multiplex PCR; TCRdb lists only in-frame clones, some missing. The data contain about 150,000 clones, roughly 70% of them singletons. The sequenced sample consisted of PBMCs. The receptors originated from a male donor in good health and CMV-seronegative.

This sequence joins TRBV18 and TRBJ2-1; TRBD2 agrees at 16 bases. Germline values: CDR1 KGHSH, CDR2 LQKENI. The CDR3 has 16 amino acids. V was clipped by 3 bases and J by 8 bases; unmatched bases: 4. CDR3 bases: TGTGCCAGCTCACCCGGGACTAGCGGGGGGGCTTATGAGCAGTTCTTC. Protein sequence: CASSPGTSGGAYEQFF.

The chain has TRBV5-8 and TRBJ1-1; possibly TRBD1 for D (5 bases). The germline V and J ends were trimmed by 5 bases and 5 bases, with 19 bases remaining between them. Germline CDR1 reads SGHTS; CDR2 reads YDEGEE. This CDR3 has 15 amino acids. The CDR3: CASRTPGAAGTEAFF. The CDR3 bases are TGTGCCAGCAGAACCCCGGGAGCGGCAGGGACTGAAGCTTTCTTT.

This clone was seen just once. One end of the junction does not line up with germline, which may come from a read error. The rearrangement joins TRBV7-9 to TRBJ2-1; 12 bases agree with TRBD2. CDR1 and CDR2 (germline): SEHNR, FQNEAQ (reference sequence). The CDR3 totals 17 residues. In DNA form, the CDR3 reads TGTTCCAGCAGCTCCCGACTAGCGGGAGACCCCTACAATGAGCAGTTCTTC. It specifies CSSSSRLAGDPYNEQFF.

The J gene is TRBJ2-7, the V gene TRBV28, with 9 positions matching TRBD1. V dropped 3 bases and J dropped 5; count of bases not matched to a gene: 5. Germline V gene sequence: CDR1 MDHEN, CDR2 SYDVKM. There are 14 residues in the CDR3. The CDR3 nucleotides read TGTGCCAGCAGTTTCCTCGACAGGGGGAACGAGCAGTACTTC. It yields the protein CASSFLDRGNEQYF.

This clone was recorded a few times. In nucleotides, the CDR3 is TGCGCCAGCAGCCAAGAGACTAGCGGCGCCTACGAGCAGTACTTC. Protein: CASSQETSGAYEQYF. The rearrangement uses TRBV4-1 and TRBJ2-7; 9 nucleotides match TRBD2. Germline V lookup: CDR1 MGHRA, CDR2 YSYEKL. There are 15 residues in the CDR3. J lost 2 bases, V lost 0 bases, and 2 bases had no gene match.

The CDR3 reads CASSYSTTGYEQYF. For the CDR3, the DNA is TGTGCCAGCAGTTACTCGACGACAGGATACGAGCAGTACTTC. The chain employs TRBV6-5 and TRBJ2-7; D may be TRBD1 (6 bases). Trimming shortened V by 0 bases and J by 4 bases, and 10 bases separated the two germline ends. The germline V gene has CDR1 MNHEY and CDR2 SVGAGI. This CDR3 has 14 residues.

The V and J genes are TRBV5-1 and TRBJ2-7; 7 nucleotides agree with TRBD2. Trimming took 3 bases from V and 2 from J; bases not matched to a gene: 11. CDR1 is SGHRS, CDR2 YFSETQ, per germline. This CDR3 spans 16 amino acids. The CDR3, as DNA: TGCGCCAGCAGCTGGGACGTAGGAGCGGGGACCTACGAGCAGTACTTC. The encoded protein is CASSWDVGAGTYEQYF.

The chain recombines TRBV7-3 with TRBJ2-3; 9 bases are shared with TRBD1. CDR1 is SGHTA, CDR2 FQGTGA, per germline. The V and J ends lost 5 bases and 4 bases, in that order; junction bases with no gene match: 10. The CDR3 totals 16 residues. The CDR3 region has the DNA TGTGCCAGCAGCCCAGGACAGGGGAGAGGGGCAGATACGCAGTATTTT. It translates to CASSPGQGRGADTQYF.

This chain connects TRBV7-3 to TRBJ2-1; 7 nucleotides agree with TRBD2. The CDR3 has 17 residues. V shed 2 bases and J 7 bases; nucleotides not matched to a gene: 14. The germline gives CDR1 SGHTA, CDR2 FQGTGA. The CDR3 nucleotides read TGTGCCAGCAGCTTATTCCCCCTAGCGGTCGAAGGAAATGAGCAGTTCTTC. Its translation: CASSLFPLAVEGNEQFF.

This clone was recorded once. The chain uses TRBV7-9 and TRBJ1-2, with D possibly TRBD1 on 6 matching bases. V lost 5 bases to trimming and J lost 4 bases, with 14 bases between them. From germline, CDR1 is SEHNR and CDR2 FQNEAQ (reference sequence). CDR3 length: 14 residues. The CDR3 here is CASSTSGEGYGYTF. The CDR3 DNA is TGTGCCAGCAGCACCTCAGGGGAGGGCTATGGCTACACCTTC.

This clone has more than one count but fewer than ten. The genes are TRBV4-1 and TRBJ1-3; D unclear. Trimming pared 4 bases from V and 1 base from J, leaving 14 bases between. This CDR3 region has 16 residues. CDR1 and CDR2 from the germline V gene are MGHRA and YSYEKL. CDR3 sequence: CASSLRAFTSGNTIYF. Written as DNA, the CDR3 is TGCGCCAGCAGCCTCCGTGCATTTACATCTGGAAACACCATATATTTT.

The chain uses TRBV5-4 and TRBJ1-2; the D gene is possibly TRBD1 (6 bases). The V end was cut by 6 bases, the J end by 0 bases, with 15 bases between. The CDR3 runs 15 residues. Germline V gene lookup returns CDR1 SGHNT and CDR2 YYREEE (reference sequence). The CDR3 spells CASTARGASNYGYTF. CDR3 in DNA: TGTGCCAGCACCGCCCGGGGGGCGTCTAACTATGGCTACACCTTC.

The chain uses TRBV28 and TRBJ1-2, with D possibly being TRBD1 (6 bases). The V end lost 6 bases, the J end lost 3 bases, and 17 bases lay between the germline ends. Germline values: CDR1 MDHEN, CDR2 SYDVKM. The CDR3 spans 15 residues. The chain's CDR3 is CASSVGGGWDYGYTF. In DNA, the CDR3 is TGTGCCAGCAGCGTAGGGGGGGGTTGGGACTATGGCTACACCTTC.

The CDR3 protein is CASSPAGASSQPQHF. The CDR3 DNA reads TGTGCCAGCTCACCAGCGGGGGCGTCAAGTCAGCCCCAGCATTTT. This rearrangement joins TRBV18 to TRBJ1-5, with D perhaps matching TRBD1 (6 bases). Trimming took 2 bases from V and 6 from J, leaving 14 bases between them. This CDR3 comprises 15 residues. Per the germline V gene, CDR1 is KGHSH and CDR2 is LQKENI.

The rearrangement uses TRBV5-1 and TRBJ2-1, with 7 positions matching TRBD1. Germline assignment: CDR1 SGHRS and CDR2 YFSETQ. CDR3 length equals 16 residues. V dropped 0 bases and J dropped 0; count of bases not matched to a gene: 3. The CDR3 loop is CASSLARGSSYNEQFF. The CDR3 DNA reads TGCGCCAGCAGCTTGGCCAGGGGGAGCTCCTACAATGAGCAGTTCTTC.

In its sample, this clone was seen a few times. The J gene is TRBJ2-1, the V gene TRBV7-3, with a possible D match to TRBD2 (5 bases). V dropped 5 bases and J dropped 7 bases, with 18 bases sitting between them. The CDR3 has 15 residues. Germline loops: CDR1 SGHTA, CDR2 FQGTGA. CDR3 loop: CASSPGLALPNEQFF. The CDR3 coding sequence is TGTGCCAGCAGCCCTGGGCTAGCCCTCCCAAATGAGCAGTTCTTC.